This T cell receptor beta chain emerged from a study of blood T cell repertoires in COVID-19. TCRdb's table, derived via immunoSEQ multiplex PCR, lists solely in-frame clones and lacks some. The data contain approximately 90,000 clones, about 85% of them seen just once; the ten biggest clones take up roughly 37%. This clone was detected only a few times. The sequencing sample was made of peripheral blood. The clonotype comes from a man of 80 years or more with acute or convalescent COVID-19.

CDR3 region: CASSPLLVAGTEQFF. The CDR3 DNA reads TGTGCCAGCAGCCCCCTGTTGGTGGCGGGAACTGAGCAGTTCTTC. The rearrangement uses TRBV4-2 and TRBJ2-1, with D perhaps matching TRBD2 (6 bases). CDR3 length: 15 residues. Germline V gives CDR1 LGHNA, CDR2 YNFKEQ. V was trimmed by 4 bases and J by 9 bases, leaving 19 bases between them.